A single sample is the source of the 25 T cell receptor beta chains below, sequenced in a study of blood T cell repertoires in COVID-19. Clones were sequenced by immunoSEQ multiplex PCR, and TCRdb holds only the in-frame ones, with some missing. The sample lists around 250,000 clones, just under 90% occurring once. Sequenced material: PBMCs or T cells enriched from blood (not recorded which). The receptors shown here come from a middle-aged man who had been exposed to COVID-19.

This CDR3 reads CASAPDTNEQYF. CDR3 nucleotide sequence: TGTGCCAGCGCCCCGGACACCAACGAGCAGTACTTC. The J gene is TRBJ2-7, the V gene TRBV11-2; possible D gene TRBD1, 5 bases. V was cut by 8 bases and J by 5 bases, with 13 bases left in between. CDR1 is SGHAT and CDR2 is FQNNGV in the germline V gene. The CDR3 extends over 12 amino acids. Based on the CDR3 plus reference TRBV11-2 and TRBJ2-7, the full variable domain is EAGVAQSPRYKIIEKRQSVAFWCNPISGHATLYWYQQILGQGPKLLIQFQNNGVVDDSQLPKDRFSAERLKGVDSTLKIQPAKLEDSAVYLCASAPDTNEQYFGPGTRLTVT.

DNA for the CDR3: TGTGCCAGCAGCGCTGGGTACCTAGCAGCAACTAATGAAAAACTGTTTTTT. Residues: CASSAGYLAATNEKLFF. This rearrangement joins TRBV9 to TRBJ1-4; D call uncertain. Trimming stripped 3 bases from V and 0 bases from J, with 15 bases between. The CDR3 sequence is 17 residues long. Germline-derived CDR1 and CDR2 are SGDLS and YYNGEE.

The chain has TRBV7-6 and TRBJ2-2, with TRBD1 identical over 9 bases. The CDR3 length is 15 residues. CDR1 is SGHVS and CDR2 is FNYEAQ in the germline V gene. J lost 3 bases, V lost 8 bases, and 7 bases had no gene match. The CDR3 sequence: CASHGTGGYTGELFF. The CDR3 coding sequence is TGTGCCAGCCATGGAACAGGGGGCTACACCGGGGAGCTGTTTTTT.

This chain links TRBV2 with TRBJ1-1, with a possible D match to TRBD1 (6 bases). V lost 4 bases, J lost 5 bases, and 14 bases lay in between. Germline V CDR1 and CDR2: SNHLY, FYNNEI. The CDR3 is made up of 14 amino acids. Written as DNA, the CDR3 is TGTGCCAGCAGTGTCAGGGGTAGCGTGACTGAAGCTTTCTTT. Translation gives CASSVRGSVTEAFF.

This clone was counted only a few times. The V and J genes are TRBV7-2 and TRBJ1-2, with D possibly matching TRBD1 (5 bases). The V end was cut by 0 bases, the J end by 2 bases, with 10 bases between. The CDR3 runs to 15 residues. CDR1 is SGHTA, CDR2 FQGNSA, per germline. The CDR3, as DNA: TGTGCCAGCAGCTTAGCGTCCCGGGGGAACTATGGCTACACCTTC. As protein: CASSLASRGNYGYTF.

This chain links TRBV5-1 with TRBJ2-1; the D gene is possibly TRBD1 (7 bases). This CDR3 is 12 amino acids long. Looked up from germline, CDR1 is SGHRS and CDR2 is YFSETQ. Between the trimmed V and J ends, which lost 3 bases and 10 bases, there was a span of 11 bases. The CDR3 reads CASSWGDSEQFF. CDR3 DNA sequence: TGCGCCAGCAGCTGGGGGGACAGCGAGCAGTTCTTC.

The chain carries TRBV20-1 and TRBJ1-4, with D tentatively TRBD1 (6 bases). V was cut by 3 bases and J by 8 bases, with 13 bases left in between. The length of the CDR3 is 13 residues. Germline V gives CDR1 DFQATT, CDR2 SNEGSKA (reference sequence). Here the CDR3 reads CSASSGVWEKLFF. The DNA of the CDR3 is TGCAGTGCTAGTTCAGGGGTTTGGGAAAAACTGTTTTTT.

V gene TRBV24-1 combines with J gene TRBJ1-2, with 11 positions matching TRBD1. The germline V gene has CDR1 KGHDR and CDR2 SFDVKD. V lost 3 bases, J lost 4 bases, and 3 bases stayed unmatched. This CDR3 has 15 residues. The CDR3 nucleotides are TGTGCCACCAGTGATGGGACAGGGGGTCGCTATGGCTACACCTTC. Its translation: CATSDGTGGRYGYTF.

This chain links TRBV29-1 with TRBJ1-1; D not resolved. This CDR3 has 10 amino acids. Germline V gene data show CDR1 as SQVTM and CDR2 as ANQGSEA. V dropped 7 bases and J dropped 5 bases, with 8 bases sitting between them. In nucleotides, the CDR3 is TGCAGCGGGGAGGAGACTGAAGCTTTCTTT. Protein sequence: CSGEETEAFF. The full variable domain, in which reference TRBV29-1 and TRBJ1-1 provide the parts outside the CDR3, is SAVISQKPSRDICQRGTSLTIQCQVDSQVTMMFWYRQQPGQSLTLIATANQGSEATYESGFVIDKFPISRPNLTFSTLTVSNMSPEDSSIYLCSGEETEAFFGQGTRLTVV.

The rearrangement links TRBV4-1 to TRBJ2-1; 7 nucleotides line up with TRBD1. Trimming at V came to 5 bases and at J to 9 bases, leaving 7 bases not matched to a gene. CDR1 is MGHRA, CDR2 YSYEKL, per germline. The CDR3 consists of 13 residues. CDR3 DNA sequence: TGCGCCAGCAGCGACAGGGTGTTTCGTGAGCAGTTCTTC. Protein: CASSDRVFREQFF.

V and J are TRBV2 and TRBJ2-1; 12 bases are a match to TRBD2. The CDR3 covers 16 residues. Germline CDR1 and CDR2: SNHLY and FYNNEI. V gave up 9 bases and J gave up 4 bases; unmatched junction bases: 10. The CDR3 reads CASLPRGLAGYNEQFF. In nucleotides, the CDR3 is TGTGCCAGTCTACCTAGGGGACTAGCGGGTTACAATGAGCAGTTCTTC.

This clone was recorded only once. CDR3 loop: CASSIPGAGEQYV. The CDR3, as DNA: TGTGCCAGCAGTATCCCGGGAGCAGGGGAGCAGTACGTC. The chain employs TRBV28 and TRBJ2-7; the D gene is possibly TRBD2 (6 bases). Deletions cut 5 bases from V and 7 bases from J, with 15 bases between. CDR3 length equals 13 residues. Looked up from germline, CDR1 is MDHEN and CDR2 is SYDVKM.

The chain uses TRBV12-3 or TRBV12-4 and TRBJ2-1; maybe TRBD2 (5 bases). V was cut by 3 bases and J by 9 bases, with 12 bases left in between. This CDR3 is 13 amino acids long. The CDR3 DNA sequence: TGTGCCAGCAGTTTTGTGAGGGTCGGTGAGCAGTTCTTC. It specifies CASSFVRVGEQFF.

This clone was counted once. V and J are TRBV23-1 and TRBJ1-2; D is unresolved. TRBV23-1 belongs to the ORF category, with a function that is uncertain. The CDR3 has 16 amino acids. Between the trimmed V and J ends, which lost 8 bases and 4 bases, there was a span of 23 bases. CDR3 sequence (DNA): TGCGCCAGCTGGCCCCGGACGCCTCCTGAGGGCTATGGCTACACCTTC. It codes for CASWPRTPPEGYGYTF.

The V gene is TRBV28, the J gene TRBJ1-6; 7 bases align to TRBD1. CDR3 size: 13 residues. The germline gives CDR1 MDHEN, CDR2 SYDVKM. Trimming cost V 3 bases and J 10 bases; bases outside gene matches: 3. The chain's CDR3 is CASSFTGVSPLHF. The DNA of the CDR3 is TGTGCCAGCAGTTTTACAGGGGTCTCACCCCTCCACTTT. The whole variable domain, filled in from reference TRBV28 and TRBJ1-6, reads DVKVTQSSRYLVKRTGEKVFLECVQDMDHENMFWYRQDPGLGLRLIYFSYDVKMKEKGDIPEGYSVSREKKERFSLILESASTNQTSMYLCASSFTGVSPLHFGNGTRLTVT.

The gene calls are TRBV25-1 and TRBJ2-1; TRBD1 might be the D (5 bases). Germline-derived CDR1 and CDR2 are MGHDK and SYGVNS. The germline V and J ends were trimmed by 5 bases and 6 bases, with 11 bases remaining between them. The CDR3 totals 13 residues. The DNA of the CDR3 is TGTGCCAGCAGTTTCGTCAGGGCCAATGAGCAGTTCTTC. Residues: CASSFVRANEQFF.

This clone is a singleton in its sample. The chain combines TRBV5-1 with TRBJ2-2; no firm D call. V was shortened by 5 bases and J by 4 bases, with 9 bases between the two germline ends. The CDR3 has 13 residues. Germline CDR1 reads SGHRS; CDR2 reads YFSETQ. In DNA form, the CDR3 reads TGCGCCAGCAGGGCCCCAGTCACCGGGGAGCTGTTTTTT. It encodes CASRAPVTGELFF.

The CDR3 sequence is CASSGMGTGGQGEAFF. The CDR3 DNA is TGCGCCAGCAGCGGAATGGGGACAGGGGGTCAAGGTGAAGCTTTCTTT. The chain employs TRBV5-1 and TRBJ1-1; 11 bases map to TRBD1. The CDR3 totals 16 residues. V was clipped by 4 bases and J by 7 bases; unmatched bases: 12. The germline V gene has CDR1 SGHRS and CDR2 YFSETQ. Based on the CDR3 plus reference TRBV5-1 and TRBJ1-1, the full variable domain is KAGVTQTPRYLIKTRGQQVTLSCSPISGHRSVSWYQQTPGQGLQFLFEYFSETQRNKGNFPGRFSGRQFSNSRSEMNVSTLELGDSALYLCASSGMGTGGQGEAFFGQGTRLTVV.

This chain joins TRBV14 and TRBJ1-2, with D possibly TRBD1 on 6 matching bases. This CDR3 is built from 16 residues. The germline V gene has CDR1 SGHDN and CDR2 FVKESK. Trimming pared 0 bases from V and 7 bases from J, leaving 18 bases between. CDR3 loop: CASSQDISGQMGGYTF. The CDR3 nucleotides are TGTGCCAGCAGCCAAGATATATCGGGACAAATGGGTGGCTACACCTTC.

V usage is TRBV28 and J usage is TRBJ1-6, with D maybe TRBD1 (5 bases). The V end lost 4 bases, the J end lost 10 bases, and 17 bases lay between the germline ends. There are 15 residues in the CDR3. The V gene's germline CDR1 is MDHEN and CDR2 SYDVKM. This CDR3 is CASSSAQGIGSPLHF. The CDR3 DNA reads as TGTGCCAGCAGTTCCGCCCAGGGTATCGGGTCACCCCTCCACTTT.

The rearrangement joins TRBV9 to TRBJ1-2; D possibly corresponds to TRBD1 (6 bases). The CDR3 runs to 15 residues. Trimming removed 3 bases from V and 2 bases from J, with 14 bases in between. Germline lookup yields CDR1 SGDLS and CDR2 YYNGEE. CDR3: CASSGHRAENYGYTF. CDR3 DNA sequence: TGTGCCAGCAGCGGACACAGGGCGGAGAACTATGGCTACACCTTC.

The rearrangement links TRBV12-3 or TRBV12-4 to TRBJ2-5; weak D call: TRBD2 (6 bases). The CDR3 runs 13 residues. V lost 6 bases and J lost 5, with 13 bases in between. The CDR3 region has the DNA TGTGCCAGCAGGCGGGACTCCGTGGAGACCCAGTACTTC. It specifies CASRRDSVETQYF.

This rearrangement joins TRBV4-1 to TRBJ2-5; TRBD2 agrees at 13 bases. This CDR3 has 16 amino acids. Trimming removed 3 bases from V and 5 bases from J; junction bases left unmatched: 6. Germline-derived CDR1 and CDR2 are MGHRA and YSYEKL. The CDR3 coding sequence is TGCGCCAGCAGCCATAGACTAGCGGGAGGATTCGAGACCCAGTACTTC. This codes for CASSHRLAGGFETQYF.

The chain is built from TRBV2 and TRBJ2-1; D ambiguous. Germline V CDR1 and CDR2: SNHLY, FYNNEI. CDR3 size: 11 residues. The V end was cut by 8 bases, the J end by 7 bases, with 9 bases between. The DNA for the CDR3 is TGTGCCAGCCAGCTAGTAAATGAGCAGTTCTTC. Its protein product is CASQLVNEQFF.

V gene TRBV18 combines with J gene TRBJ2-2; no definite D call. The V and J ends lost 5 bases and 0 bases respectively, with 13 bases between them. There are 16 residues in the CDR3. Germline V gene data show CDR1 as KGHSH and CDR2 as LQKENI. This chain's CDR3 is CASSSPVFANTGELFF. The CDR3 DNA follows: TGTGCCAGCTCATCCCCGGTGTTCGCGAACACCGGGGAGCTGTTTTTT.